This T cell receptor beta chain was observed in a study of blood T cell repertoires in COVID-19. CDR1 and CDR2 from the germline V gene are SGDLS and YYNGEE. Losses at the gene ends were 4 bases for V and 4 bases for J; bases not matched to a gene: 4. The CDR3 consists of 13 residues. In the original workflow: Amplified reference gene primers provided the basis for estimating nucleated cell counts. Clones were sequenced by immunoSEQ multiplex PCR, and TCRdb holds only the in-frame ones, with some missing. The D gene and trimming were derived from the DNA, and the V and J assignments and clone size from that table. The table lists about 250,000 clones, 70% to 90% of them singletons, with 6.3% in the top ten.

The genes are TRBV9 and TRBJ1-2, with 7 bases aligning to TRBD1. This clonotype was sampled from a woman in her twenties or thirties with COVID-19, enrolled during active disease. Source material: peripheral blood. The CDR3 here is CASSSGQVYGYTF. The DNA of the CDR3 is TGTGCCAGCAGCTCCGGACAGGTCTATGGCTACACCTTC.